This TCR beta chain was identified in a study of T-cell memory formation after mild COVID-19. This clonotype came up many times. Its antigen is unknown. V lost 0 bases to trimming and J lost 5 bases; unmatched junction nucleotides: 8. CDR3 size: 15 residues. Germline V gene sequence: CDR1 SGDLS, CDR2 YYNGEE. MiXCR was run by TCRdb on the 5' RACE reads, yielding one entry per CDR3 protein. The sample lists about 360,000 distinct CDR3 sequences, about an eighth occurring once. Study-level points and caveats: The finding that pre-infection memory included some responding clones suggested that cross-reactive memory joined. Clones that contracted from day 15 to 85 had balanced CD4/CD8; later expanders were CD4+ biased. Mainly CM and EM harbored the contracting CD4+ clones; mainly EMRA harbored the CD8+ ones.

This chain joins TRBV9 and TRBJ2-7; 7 bases are a match to TRBD2. This clonotype originated in a man between 18 and 29 years old who had mild COVID-19 (a few samples of this study predate the infection). Cell type and time point are not known. Sequenced input: PBMCs or a T cell subset sorted from them (not recorded which). The CDR3 sequence: CASSVGEGITHEQYF. Written as DNA, the CDR3 is TGTGCCAGCAGCGTAGGGGAGGGTATAACCCACGAGCAGTACTTC.